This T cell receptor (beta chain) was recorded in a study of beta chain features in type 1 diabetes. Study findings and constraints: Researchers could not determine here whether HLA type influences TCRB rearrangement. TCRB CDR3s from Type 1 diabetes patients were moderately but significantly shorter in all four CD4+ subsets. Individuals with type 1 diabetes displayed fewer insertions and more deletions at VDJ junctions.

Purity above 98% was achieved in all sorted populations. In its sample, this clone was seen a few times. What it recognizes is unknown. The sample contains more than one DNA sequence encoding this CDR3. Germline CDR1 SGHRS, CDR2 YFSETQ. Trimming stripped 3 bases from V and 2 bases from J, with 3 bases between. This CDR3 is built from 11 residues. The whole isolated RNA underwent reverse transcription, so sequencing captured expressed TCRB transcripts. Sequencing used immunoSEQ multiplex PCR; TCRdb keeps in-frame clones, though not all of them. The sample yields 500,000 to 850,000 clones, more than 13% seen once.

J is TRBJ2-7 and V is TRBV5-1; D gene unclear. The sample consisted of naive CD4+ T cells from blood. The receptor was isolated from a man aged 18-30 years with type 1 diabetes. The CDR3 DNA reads TGCGCCAGCAGCTCAACCTACGAGCAGTACTTC. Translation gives CASSSTYEQYF.